A selection of T cell receptor beta chains follows, all from one sample in a study of T cell responses to AZD1222 COVID-19 vaccine. Only in-frame clones appear in the TCRdb table, and some are missing; sequencing was by immunoSEQ multiplex PCR. The sample holds 240,000 or so clones; approximately 93% are singletons and the top ten take roughly 0.5%. Sequencing used peripheral blood, obtained on day 0 of AZD1222 vaccination. These TCRs come from an adult in good health. Both conserved end residues are part of each CDR3. Fields, in order: CDR3 DNA, CDR3 protein, D gene, V gene, J gene. A D gene is named only where the DNA matches it firmly.

TGTGCCAGCAGCTTTCTACAGGGTTCCGAGCAGTACTTC,CASSFLQGSEQYF,-,TRBV7-9,TRBJ2-7
TGTGCCAGCAGCTTGGTCGGCCAGGGCAGAGAGCAGTTCTTC,CASSLVGQGREQFF,-,TRBV5-6,TRBJ2-1
TGTGCCAGCAGCTGGGGACAGGGGGCGCGGGAGCAGTACTTC,CASSWGQGAREQYF,TRBD1,TRBV7-2,TRBJ2-7
TGTGCCAGCAGCCTCGGACGGCCGACTGAAGCTTTCTTT,CASSLGRPTEAFF,-,TRBV3-1/TRBV3-2,TRBJ1-1
TGTGCCAGCAGCCAAGATCGACAGGTCTATGGCTACACCTTC,CASSQDRQVYGYTF,-,TRBV4-2,TRBJ1-2
TGTGCCAGCAGCCTTAGGGGGCGGGAATACAATGAGCAGTTCTTC,CASSLRGREYNEQFF,-,TRBV13,TRBJ2-1
TGTGCCAGCAGGTACCTGTTCGGACGGGAGCAGGTGAACACTGAAGCTTTCTTT,CASRYLFGREQVNTEAFF,-,TRBV28,TRBJ1-1
TGCAGTGCTAGTTCCCGAGGAGCACTAGCGCTGAATGAGCAGTTCTTC,CSASSRGALALNEQFF,TRBD2,TRBV20-1,TRBJ2-1
TGTGCCACCAGTGACAGGACAGGGAACACGGAGACCCAGTACTTC,CATSDRTGNTETQYF,TRBD1,TRBV24-1,TRBJ2-5
TGTGCCAGCAGTGAACAGCCAAGAGGCAATCAGCCCCAGCATTTT,CASSEQPRGNQPQHF,-,TRBV6-1,TRBJ1-5